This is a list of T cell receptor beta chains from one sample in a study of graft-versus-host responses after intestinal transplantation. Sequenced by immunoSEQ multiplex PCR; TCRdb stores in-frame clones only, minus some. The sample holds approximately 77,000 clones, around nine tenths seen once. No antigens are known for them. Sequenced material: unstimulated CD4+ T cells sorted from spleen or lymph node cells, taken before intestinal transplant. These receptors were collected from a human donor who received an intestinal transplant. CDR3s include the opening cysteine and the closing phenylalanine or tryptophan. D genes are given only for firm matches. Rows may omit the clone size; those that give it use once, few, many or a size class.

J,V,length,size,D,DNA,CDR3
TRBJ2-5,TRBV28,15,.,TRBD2,TGTGCCAGCAGTCCTCTAGCGGGAGGGCGGGAGACCCAGTACTTC,CASSPLAGGRETQYF
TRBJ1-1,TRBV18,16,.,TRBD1,TGTGCCAGCTCACCGAGGACAGGGGTGATGAACACTGAAGCTTTCTTT,CASSPRTGVMNTEAFF
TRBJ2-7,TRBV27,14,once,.,TGTGCCAGCAGTTCTTCCAGGGGCCCCTACGAGCAGTACTTC,CASSSSRGPYEQYF
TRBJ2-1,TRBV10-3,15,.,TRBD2,TGTGCCATCAGGGGACTAGCGGAGGCCTACAATGAGCAGTTCTTC,CAIRGLAEAYNEQFF
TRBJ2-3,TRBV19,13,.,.,TGTGCCAGTAGTATAGGGGGGGACGATACGCAGTATTTT,CASSIGGDDTQYF
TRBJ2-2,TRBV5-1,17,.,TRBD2,TGCGCCAGCAGCTTGTATACTAGCGGAGTGAACACCGGGGAGCTGTTTTTT,CASSLYTSGVNTGELFF
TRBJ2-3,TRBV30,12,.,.,TGTGCCTGGAGCGGGGGTGGAGATACGCAGTATTTT,CAWSGGGDTQYF
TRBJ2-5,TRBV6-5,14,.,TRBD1,TGTGCCAGCAGTTTCAGGGGGAATGGAGAGACCCAGTACTTC,CASSFRGNGETQYF
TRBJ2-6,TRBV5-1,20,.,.,TGCGCCAGCAGCTTACTTCCCGGCAGACTTGAAATCTCTGGGGCCAACGTCCTGACTTTC,CASSLLPGRLEISGANVLTF
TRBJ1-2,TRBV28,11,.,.,TGTGCCAGCAACCCAGGGTACGGCTACACCTTC,CASNPGYGYTF
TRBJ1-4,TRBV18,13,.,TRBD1,TGTGCCAGCTCACGGCGGGACAGCGAAAAACTGTTTTTT,CASSRRDSEKLFF
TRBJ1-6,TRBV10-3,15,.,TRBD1,TGTGCCATCAGCCCAACCGGGACAGTAAATTCACCCCTCCACTTT,CAISPTGTVNSPLHF
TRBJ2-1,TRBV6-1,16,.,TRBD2,TGTGCCAGCAGTGCTACTAGCGGCGGTACCTACAATGAGCAGTTCTTC,CASSATSGGTYNEQFF
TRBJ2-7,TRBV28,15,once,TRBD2,TGTGCCAGCAGACCCGCCCTTAGCGGGAGCGGGGAGCAGTACTTC,CASRPALSGSGEQYF
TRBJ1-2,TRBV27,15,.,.,TGTGCCAGCAAACAGAATCAAAACGCCGGCTATGGCTACACCTTC,CASKQNQNAGYGYTF
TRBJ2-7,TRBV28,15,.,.,TGTGCCAGCAGAGGGGTAAAGGGGGGACTATACGAGCAGTACTTC,CASRGVKGGLYEQYF